This T cell receptor beta chain was sequenced in a study of response to subunit inactivated influenza vaccine. General observations from the study: That few new T cells are recruited by each seasonal influenza vaccination was the authors' suggestion.

This clonotype was observed a few times. Its antigen is as yet unknown. The V end lost 0 bases, the J end lost 2 bases, and 8 bases lay between the germline ends. The germline V gene has CDR1 MNHEY and CDR2 SVGAGI. This CDR3 has 15 residues. TCRdb used MiXCR to reprocess the RT-PCR reads, holding one entry per CDR3 protein. Of roughly 700,000 distinct CDR3 sequences listed, approximately 14% are singletons. This specimen was PBMCs from blood, taken approximately 15 days before vaccination. This chain uses TRBV6-5 with TRBJ1-5; no clear D. This receptor was taken from a man in his fifties or sixties who received an inactivated influenza vaccine. The chain's CDR3 is CASSYSGKGNQPQHF. CDR3 coding DNA: TGTGCCAGCAGTTACTCGGGGAAGGGCAATCAGCCCCAGCATTTT.